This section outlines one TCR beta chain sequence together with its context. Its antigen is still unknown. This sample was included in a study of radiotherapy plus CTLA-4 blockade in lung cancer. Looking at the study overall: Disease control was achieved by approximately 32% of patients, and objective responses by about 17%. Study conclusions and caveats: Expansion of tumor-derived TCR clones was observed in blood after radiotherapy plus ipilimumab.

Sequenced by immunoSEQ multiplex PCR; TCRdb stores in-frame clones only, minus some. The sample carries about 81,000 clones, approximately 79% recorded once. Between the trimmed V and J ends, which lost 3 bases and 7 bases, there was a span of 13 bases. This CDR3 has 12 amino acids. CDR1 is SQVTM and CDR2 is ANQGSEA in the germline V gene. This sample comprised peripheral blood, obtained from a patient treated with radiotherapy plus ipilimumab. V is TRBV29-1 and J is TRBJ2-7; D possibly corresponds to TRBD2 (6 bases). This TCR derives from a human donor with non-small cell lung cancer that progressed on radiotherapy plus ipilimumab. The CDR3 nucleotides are TGCAGCGTTGAGGGGCGGGGTAGGGAGCAGTACTTC. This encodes CSVEGRGREQYF.